Each of the 16 T cell receptor beta chains below was sequenced from the same sample in a study of cytomegalovirus exposure and HLA in healthy donors. The PCR had 60 Vbeta and 13 Jbeta primers. This table comes from immunoSEQ multiplex PCR, and its TCRdb copy is limited to in-frame clones, with some not included. The repertoire includes roughly 230,000 clones, around 83% of them detected once, and roughly 0.22% sits in the top ten. The sequencing sample was made of PBMCs. The source of these receptors is a girl aged 2-9 years in good health and CMV-seronegative.

This clone was seen a single time. The rearrangement joins TRBV30 to TRBJ1-1; D may be TRBD1 (5 bases). CDR1 is GTSNPN and CDR2 is SVGIG in the germline V gene (reference sequence). The CDR3 extends over 12 amino acids. The V and J ends lost 3 bases and 0 bases respectively, with 5 bases between them. The CDR3 DNA is TGTGCCTGGAGGGGGCTGAACACTGAAGCTTTCTTT. Translated, it gives CAWRGLNTEAFF.

The J gene is TRBJ1-1, the V gene TRBV30; weak D call: TRBD1 (5 bases). The V gene's germline CDR1 is GTSNPN and CDR2 SVGIG (reference sequence). The CDR3 covers 16 residues. Trimming cost V 0 bases and J 3 bases, with 17 bases left between them. In nucleotides, the CDR3 is TGTGCCTGGAGTGTGAAGCGGGGCGCGTTGGACACTGAAGCTTTCTTT. Translated, it gives CAWSVKRGALDTEAFF.

The chain combines TRBV20-1 with TRBJ1-1, with D possibly being TRBD1 (5 bases). In germline, CDR1 is DFQATT, CDR2 SNEGSKA (reference sequence). The CDR3 contains 11 residues. Trimming took 4 bases from V and 4 from J, leaving 7 bases between them. CDR3 nucleotides: TGCAGTGCTATTGACAGCACTGAAGCTTTCTTT. Its protein is CSAIDSTEAFF.

V usage is TRBV19 and J usage is TRBJ1-6; D gene unclear. The CDR3 runs to 13 residues. The V end lost 7 bases, the J end lost 14 bases, and 18 bases lay between the germline ends. Germline CDR1 and CDR2: LNHDA and SQIVND (reference sequence). CDR3 DNA sequence: TGTGCCAGTAATTTGAGGATTGATTCGGCCCTCCACTTT. This sequence encodes CASNLRIDSALHF.

This chain links TRBV5-1 with TRBJ2-2; D is unclear. CDR1 and CDR2 from the germline V gene are SGHRS and YFSETQ. There are 15 residues in the CDR3. The V and J ends lost 2 bases and 0 bases respectively, with 8 bases between them. This CDR3 reads CASSLAPANTGELFF. Written as DNA, the CDR3 is TGCGCCAGCAGCTTAGCCCCCGCGAACACCGGGGAGCTGTTTTTT.

The chain employs TRBV13 and TRBJ2-5, with D possibly being TRBD1 (5 bases). The germline V gene has CDR1 PRHDT and CDR2 FYEKMQ (reference sequence). The CDR3 totals 13 residues. V dropped 1 base and J dropped 4 bases, with 7 bases sitting between them. CDR3 region: CASSLDQGETQYF. The CDR3 coding sequence is TGTGCCAGCAGCTTAGACCAGGGAGAGACCCAGTACTTC.

The CDR3, as DNA: TGTGCCTGGAGCGGACAGGTCTCCTACGAGCAGTACTTC. Translation gives CAWSGQVSYEQYF. The genes are TRBV30 and TRBJ2-7, with TRBD1 matching over 7 bases. Germline V gene data show CDR1 as GTSNPN and CDR2 as SVGIG (reference sequence). With V trimmed by 3 bases and J by 0 bases, 2 bases remained unmatched. The CDR3 is 13 residues long.

The chain joins TRBV7-6 to TRBJ2-2; TRBD2 is a possible D gene (5 bases). Per the germline V gene, CDR1 is SGHVS and CDR2 is FNYEAQ. V lost 1 base, J lost 4 bases, and 16 bases lay in between. The CDR3 sequence is 17 residues long. For the CDR3, the DNA is TGTGCCAGCAGCTTAGACGGGGTCACAGTATCCACCGGGGAGCTGTTTTTT. This translates into CASSLDGVTVSTGELFF. Based on the CDR3 plus reference TRBV7-6 and TRBJ2-2, the full variable domain is GAGVSQSPRYKVTKRGQDVALRCDPISGHVSLYWYRQALGQGPEFLTYFNYEAQQDKSGLPNDRFSAERPEGSISTLTIQRTEQRDSAMYRCASSLDGVTVSTGELFFGEGSRLTVL.

Only one count was recorded for this clone. The gene calls are TRBV30 and TRBJ1-5; D ambiguous. The CDR3 extends over 14 amino acids. The germline V gene encodes CDR1 GTSNPN and CDR2 SVGIG (reference sequence). V shed 2 bases and J shed 0 bases, with 8 bases lying between them. The CDR3 spells CAWSPSVSNQPQHF. The CDR3 nucleotides are TGTGCCTGGAGTCCGTCAGTTAGCAATCAGCCCCAGCATTTT.

V and J are TRBV6-5 and TRBJ1-1; 7 positions match TRBD1. CDR1 and CDR2 (germline): MNHEY, SVGAGI. The CDR3 has 15 amino acids. With V trimmed by 7 bases and J by 1 base, 9 bases remained unmatched. The CDR3 DNA sequence: TGTGCCAGCAAACGGAGGACAGGCCCGAACACTGAAGCTTTCTTT. It is translated as CASKRRTGPNTEAFF.

CDR3 region: CASSKGRPTYEQYF. The CDR3 region has the DNA TGTGCCAGCAGTAAAGGGAGGCCCACCTACGAGCAGTACTTC. This chain joins TRBV25-1 and TRBJ2-7; maybe TRBD2 (6 bases). V was trimmed by 5 bases and J by 2 bases, leaving 13 bases between them. This CDR3 is built from 14 residues. Germline V gene lookup returns CDR1 MGHDK and CDR2 SYGVNS.

This sequence joins TRBV19 and TRBJ2-2, with TRBD2 matching 12 bases. The J segment lost 4 bases and the V segment lost 7 bases, leaving 4 bases of the junction unmatched. The CDR3 is 15 residues long. Per the germline V gene, CDR1 is LNHDA and CDR2 is SQIVND (reference sequence). This chain's CDR3 is CASNPSGGATGELFF. The CDR3 nucleotides are TGTGCCAGTAACCCTAGCGGGGGGGCCACCGGGGAGCTGTTTTTT.

The chain couples TRBV7-6 to TRBJ2-1, with D perhaps TRBD2 (5 bases). From germline, CDR1 is SGHVS and CDR2 FNYEAQ. The CDR3 is made up of 15 amino acids. Trimming pared 5 bases from V and 0 bases from J, leaving 11 bases between. CDR3 sequence (DNA): TGTGCCAGCAGCCCATCTGGGAGCTCCTACAATGAGCAGTTCTTC. This codes for CASSPSGSSYNEQFF.

V usage is TRBV7-8 and J usage is TRBJ2-1; 8 positions agree with TRBD2. The CDR3 is 16 amino acids. The trim removed 1 base at V and 3 bases at J, leaving 5 bases unmatched. Germline V gene data show CDR1 as SGHVS and CDR2 as FQNEAQ. The CDR3 coding sequence is TGTGCCAGCAGCTTAGACAGCGGGAGTAGCTACAATGAGCAGTTCTTC. Its protein product is CASSLDSGSSYNEQFF.

The chain recombines TRBV14 with TRBJ2-6; weak D call: TRBD1 (6 bases). The CDR3 totals 16 residues. Germline values: CDR1 SGHDN, CDR2 FVKESK. V was trimmed by 2 bases and J by 2 bases, leaving 10 bases between them. The CDR3 protein is CASSQTGNPGANVLTF. CDR3 sequence (DNA): TGTGCCAGCAGCCAAACAGGGAACCCTGGGGCCAACGTCCTGACTTTC.

The CDR3: CASRGYDRGLLETQYF. CDR3 DNA sequence: TGTGCCAGCAGGGGATACGACAGGGGGCTTCTAGAGACCCAGTACTTC. This chain joins TRBV7-8 and TRBJ2-5; 10 positions agree with TRBD1. Germline-derived CDR1 and CDR2 are SGHVS and FQNEAQ. The CDR3 extends over 16 amino acids. The trim removed 6 bases at V and 4 bases at J, leaving 11 bases unmatched. Full variable domain (missing parts from reference TRBV7-8 and TRBJ2-5): GAGVSQSPRYKVAKRGQDVALRCDPISGHVSLFWYQQALGQGPEFLTYFQNEAQLDKSGLPSDRFFAERPEGSVSTLKIQRTQQEDSAVYLCASRGYDRGLLETQYFGPGTRLLVL.